The source of this T cell receptor beta chain is a study of OX40 agonist ivuxolimab in advanced cancers. Study information: Those treated in dose escalation had hepatocellular carcinoma, melanoma, renal cell cancer or head and neck cancer. Past anti-PD-1, anti-PD-L1 or anti-CTLA-4 therapy was accepted, and roughly 37% had received some.

Whole-study findings and limits: Both blood CD4+ and CD8+ T cells showed clonal growth by week 6 at 0.1 to 3.0 mg/kg.

Samples were taken at baseline and on day 1 of cycles 4 and 7. Measured with immunoSEQ multiplex PCR; TCRdb has only the in-frame clones, and not every one. The data contain approximately 55,000 clones, 75% to 90% of them seen just once; the ten biggest clones take up roughly 17%. Germline-derived CDR1 and CDR2 are SGHTA and FQGTGA. The CDR3 is 15 residues long. Trimming removed 2 bases from V and 1 base from J; junction bases left unmatched: 3. Of note for this clone: Its antigen is still unknown.

This TCR came from an adult with an advanced solid tumor such as melanoma, head and neck, liver or kidney cancer. Sequencing used CD4+ or CD8+ T cells sorted from blood, obtained in a trial of the OX40 agonist ivuxolimab. V is TRBV7-3 and J is TRBJ2-7, with 9 bases identical to TRBD1. This CDR3 reads CASSLGGTGSYEQYF. The CDR3 DNA sequence: TGTGCCAGCAGCTTAGGCGGGACAGGGTCCTACGAGCAGTACTTC.